What follows are 12 T cell receptor beta chains derived from one specimen sequenced in a study of blood T cells in healthy people across ages. Then a second PCR, running roughly 7 to 11 cycles, was carried out with a sample-barcoded 5' primer and a J-beta primer mix. TCRdb processed the 5' RACE reads anew with MiXCR; each CDR3 protein has one entry. The data hold roughly 2 million distinct CDR3 sequences, with approximately 50% observed a single time. Sequenced: blood. The receptors shown here come from a woman aged 35 to 49 in good health.

The sample holds one count of this clonotype. V and J are TRBV12-3 or TRBV12-4 and TRBJ1-1, with TRBD1 matching over 8 bases. After removal of 5 bases from V and 3 bases from J, the junction contained 8 bases not matched to a gene. The CDR3 is made up of 15 amino acids. CDR3 coding DNA: TGTGCCAGCAGTCACAACAGGGGGGGGGACACTGAAGCTTTCTTT. This translates into CASSHNRGGDTEAFF.

The chain is built from TRBV5-1 and TRBJ2-4, with 9 bases identical to TRBD1. Per germline, CDR1 SGHRS and CDR2 YFSETQ. V lost 4 bases to trimming and J lost 1 base; unmatched junction nucleotides: 9. This CDR3 spans 17 amino acids. The CDR3 here is CASSPDRDRVAKNIQYF. The CDR3 DNA reads as TGCGCCAGCAGCCCGGATCGGGACAGGGTGGCCAAAAACATTCAGTACTTC.

The V call is TRBV4-1, the J call TRBJ2-1; D gene uncertain. The V gene lost 0 bases and the J gene lost 3 bases, with 6 bases spanning the gap. CDR1 and CDR2 from the germline V gene are MGHRA and YSYEKL. The CDR3 totals 14 residues. The CDR3 loop is CASSQELGYNEQFF. DNA of the CDR3: TGCGCCAGCAGCCAAGAGTTGGGCTACAATGAGCAGTTCTTC.

This clonotype occurred a few times. The chain joins TRBV4-3 to TRBJ2-6, with D possibly matching TRBD2 (6 bases). Germline-derived CDR1 and CDR2 are LGHNA and YSLEER. Between the trimmed V and J ends, which lost 0 bases and 2 bases, there was a span of 11 bases. The CDR3 loop spans 17 amino acids. For the CDR3, the DNA is TGCGCCAGCAGCCAAGATCTGCGGAGGGCTGGGGCCAACGTCCTGACTTTC. It is translated as CASSQDLRRAGANVLTF.

The chain joins TRBV29-1 to TRBJ2-1; TRBD1 matches at 7 bases. The DNA matches TRBJ2-7 better at its end, which makes the J call doubtful. The CDR3 sequence is 14 residues long. In germline, CDR1 is SQVTM, CDR2 ANQGSEA. The chain's CDR3 is CSASDRASYNEQYF. The CDR3 DNA reads as TGCAGCGCCTCCGACAGGGCTTCCTACAATGAGCAGTACTTC.

The rearrangement joins TRBV7-8 to TRBJ1-2; D is undetermined. Trimming removed 1 base from V and 0 bases from J, with 9 bases in between. The CDR3 sequence is 15 residues long. Germline V gene lookup returns CDR1 SGHVS and CDR2 FQNEAQ. The CDR3 DNA follows: TGTGCCAGCAGCTTAGTTCTGGGAGCTAACTATGGCTACACCTTC. It yields the protein CASSLVLGANYGYTF.

This chain joins TRBV4-1 and TRBJ2-7, with D maybe TRBD2 (5 bases). This CDR3 region has 14 residues. Trimming took 0 bases from V and 7 from J, leaving 13 bases between them. Germline V gene data show CDR1 as MGHRA and CDR2 as YSYEKL. The CDR3 DNA reads as TGCGCCAGCAGCCAAGATAAAATCCCGGGGGAGCAGTACTTC. This encodes CASSQDKIPGEQYF.

This chain uses TRBV7-9 with TRBJ1-1; D not resolved. This CDR3 comprises 16 residues. V lost 5 bases and J 1 base, leaving 17 bases between the germline ends. Per germline, CDR1 SEHNR and CDR2 FQNEAQ (reference sequence). The CDR3 spells CASSNRMSRKNTEAFF. The CDR3 bases are TGTGCCAGCAGCAACCGGATGTCGAGGAAGAACACTGAAGCTTTCTTT.

V gene TRBV3-1 combines with J gene TRBJ2-5; either TRBD1 or TRBD2 may supply D (5 bases each). This CDR3 contains 16 residues. V lost 4 bases and J lost 4, with 19 bases in between. From germline, CDR1 is LGHDT and CDR2 YNNKEL (reference sequence). The CDR3 spells CASSREVGTSRETQYF. Written as DNA, the CDR3 is TGTGCCAGCAGCCGAGAGGTAGGGACGTCGAGAGAGACCCAGTACTTC.

This rearrangement joins TRBV5-6 to TRBJ2-1; D is ambiguous. CDR3 size: 13 residues. The V gene lost 4 bases and the J gene lost 7 bases, with 12 bases spanning the gap. Germline assignment: CDR1 SGHDT and CDR2 YYEEEE. The CDR3 coding sequence is TGTGCCAGCAGCCCTGCCTTGGAGAATGAGCAGTTCTTC. As protein: CASSPALENEQFF. Full variable domain (outside the CDR3, taken from reference TRBV5-6 and TRBJ2-1): DAGVTQSPTHLIKTRGQQVTLRCSPKSGHDTVSWYQQALGQGPQFIFQYYEEEERQRGNFPDRFSGHQFPNYSSELNVNALLLGDSALYLCASSPALENEQFFGPGTRLTVL.

The CDR3 DNA reads TGTGCCAGCGAGGGACTATTAGAGACCCAGTACTTC. This encodes CASEGLLETQYF. The chain joins TRBV3-1 to TRBJ2-7; TRBD2 matches 7 bases. The DNA end favors TRBJ2-5, so the J call may be wrong. Germline V lookup: CDR1 LGHDT, CDR2 YNNKEL (reference sequence). The CDR3 sequence is 12 residues long.

This rearrangement joins TRBV20-1 to TRBJ2-1; TRBD1 aligns across 8 bases. The DNA matches TRBJ2-7 better at its end, which makes the J call doubtful. The CDR3 is 16 amino acids. The germline CDR1 and CDR2 sequences are DFQATT and SNEGSKA (reference sequence). The CDR3, as DNA: TGCAGTGCTAAAGGGATAGGACAGGGCTTCTACAATGAGCAGTACTTC. Protein: CSAKGIGQGFYNEQYF.